The clone carrying this T cell receptor (beta chain) was seen repeatedly, ten times or more. The data derive from a study of neurological immune-mediated disorders. This sample's time point: longitudinal time-point 3. Trimming at V came to 5 bases and at J to 0 bases, leaving 6 bases not matched to a gene. Germline assignment: CDR1 SGHTA and CDR2 FQGNSA. CDR3 length: 15 residues. TCRdb ran MiXCR on the 5' RACE reads and lists one entry per CDR3 protein. The top ten clones hold approximately 5.8% of a sample with tens of thousands of distinct CDR3 sequences, 4.3% of them seen once. The clonotype was recovered from a woman aged 55-75 years with multiple sclerosis. The chain carries TRBV7-2 and TRBJ2-5, with 7 bases aligning to TRBD1. The sample was PBMCs. The CDR3 nucleotides read TGTGCCAGCAGCAGGGGGACAGCAAACCAAGAGACCCAGTACTTC. Amino acids: CASSRGTANQETQYF.